One and the same sample provided the 29 T cell receptor beta chains below, sequenced in a study of cytomegalovirus exposure and HLA in healthy donors. Both 60 Vbeta primers and 13 Jbeta primers went into the PCR. Data came from immunoSEQ multiplex PCR; TCRdb stores just in-frame clones and leaves some out. The sample carries just over 150,000 clones, around four fifths recorded once. The sample consisted of PBMCs. These receptors all stem from a female donor in good health and CMV-seronegative.

This clone turned up a few times. The rearrangement links TRBV19 to TRBJ2-5; 9 positions match TRBD2. The germline V gene encodes CDR1 LNHDA and CDR2 SQIVND (reference sequence). The V and J ends lost 3 bases and 5 bases, in that order; junction bases with no gene match: 7. The CDR3 runs to 15 residues. CDR3 nucleotides: TGTGCCAGTAGTATTGCGGGAGGGCTCGTTGAGACCCAGTACTTC. It specifies CASSIAGGLVETQYF.

This clone appeared a few times. This rearrangement joins TRBV4-1 to TRBJ1-5, with D perhaps TRBD1 (5 bases). The CDR3 sequence is 15 residues long. CDR1 and CDR2 from the germline V gene are MGHRA and YSYEKL. The V end was cut by 2 bases, the J end by 3 bases, with 11 bases between. In DNA, the CDR3 is TGCGCCAGCAGCCAAACAGGTGTAGACAATCAGCCCCAGCATTTT. It encodes CASSQTGVDNQPQHF.

The V and J genes are TRBV9 and TRBJ1-2, with TRBD1 matching 7 bases. CDR3 size: 15 residues. The V gene end was trimmed by 6 bases and the J gene end by 3 bases; junction bases not matched to a gene: 11. The germline CDR1 and CDR2 sequences are SGDLS and YYNGEE. The CDR3 is CASTSQGTVHYGYTF. In nucleotides, the CDR3 is TGTGCCAGCACCTCCCAAGGGACAGTTCACTATGGCTACACCTTC.

The chain employs TRBV4-1 and TRBJ2-7; 12 bases match TRBD2. With 1 base clipped from V and 2 bases from J, the junction kept 0 bases outside the gene matches. CDR3 length equals 15 residues. Germline loops: CDR1 MGHRA, CDR2 YSYEKL. In DNA form, the CDR3 reads TGCGCCAGCAGCCAAGGGACTAGCGGGGCCTACGAGCAGTACTTC. This sequence encodes CASSQGTSGAYEQYF.

The V and J genes are TRBV11-2 and TRBJ1-1; a possible D gene is TRBD1 (5 bases). With 6 bases removed from V and 11 bases from J, the gap between germline ends came to 16 bases. CDR3 length: 12 residues. Germline V gene data show CDR1 as SGHAT and CDR2 as FQNNGV. CDR3 amino acids: CASSPAGVQAFF. The CDR3, as DNA: TGTGCCAGCAGTCCCGCGGGGGTCCAGGCTTTCTTT.

V gene TRBV5-1 combines with J gene TRBJ1-1, with D possibly being TRBD1 (6 bases). Germline V lookup: CDR1 SGHRS, CDR2 YFSETQ. V was shortened by 7 bases and J by 1 base, with 14 bases between the two germline ends. The CDR3 totals 14 residues. The CDR3 nucleotides read TGCGCCAGCGGACTGACAGGCCCGAACACTGAAGCTTTCTTT. Encoded protein: CASGLTGPNTEAFF. The variable domain in full, with the rest retrieved from reference TRBV5-1 and TRBJ1-1, is KAGVTQTPRYLIKTRGQQVTLSCSPISGHRSVSWYQQTPGQGLQFLFEYFSETQRNKGNFPGRFSGRQFSNSRSEMNVSTLELGDSALYLCASGLTGPNTEAFFGQGTRLTVV.

This chain uses TRBV10-2 with TRBJ1-2; possible D gene TRBD1, 6 bases. With 7 bases removed from V and 0 bases from J, the gap between germline ends came to 18 bases. In germline, CDR1 is WSHSY, CDR2 SAAADI. This CDR3 is built from 16 residues. The CDR3 spells CASTLSGGLTNYGYTF. The CDR3 nucleotides read TGCGCCAGCACCCTATCCGGGGGGCTGACTAACTATGGCTACACCTTC.

In DNA, the CDR3 is TGTGCCAGCAGCCCCTGGACAGGGGCACAAGAGACCCAGTACTTC. This translates into CASSPWTGAQETQYF. The chain uses TRBV5-4 and TRBJ2-5, with 9 bases that match TRBD1. The V gene's germline CDR1 is SGHNT and CDR2 YYREEE (reference sequence). V gave up 4 bases and J gave up 2 bases; unmatched junction bases: 6. The length of the CDR3 is 15 residues.

The chain links TRBV4-2 to TRBJ1-2; 10 nucleotides agree with TRBD1. The CDR3 consists of 16 residues. Germline assignment: CDR1 LGHNA and CDR2 YNFKEQ. Trimming took 0 bases from V and 6 from J; bases not matched to a gene: 7. The CDR3 protein is CASSQDTPGTGDGYTF. The CDR3 DNA sequence: TGTGCCAGCAGCCAAGACACTCCCGGGACAGGGGATGGCTACACCTTC.

J is TRBJ2-7 and V is TRBV5-5, with a weak D call TRBD2 (6 bases). CDR3 length: 15 residues. CDR1 and CDR2 (germline): SGHKS, YYEKEE (reference sequence). The ends were cut back, 4 bases at V and 1 base at J, with 15 bases in the middle. CDR3 in amino acids: CASSPPGTRSYEQYF. CDR3 DNA: TGTGCCAGCAGCCCACCCGGGACTCGGTCCTACGAGCAGTACTTC.

This chain's CDR3 is CAISLDSSTDTQYF. The CDR3 region has the DNA TGTGCCATCAGTTTGGACAGTAGCACAGATACGCAGTATTTT. V is TRBV10-3 and J is TRBJ2-3, with D perhaps TRBD1 (6 bases). V was shortened by 5 bases and J by 0 bases, with 9 bases between the two germline ends. CDR1 and CDR2 (germline): ENHRY, SYGVKD. The CDR3 totals 14 residues.

J is TRBJ2-2 and V is TRBV4-1; maybe TRBD2 (5 bases). This CDR3 is 14 amino acids long. Germline CDR1 reads MGHRA; CDR2 reads YSYEKL. Trimming removed 4 bases at V and 2 bases at J, with 8 bases between. The DNA for the CDR3 is TGCGCCAGCAGCCGACTATCAAACACCGGGGAGCTGTTTTTT. Translation gives CASSRLSNTGELFF.

The V call is TRBV7-9, the J call TRBJ2-1; 11 positions agree with TRBD2. This CDR3 is built from 16 residues. Germline CDR1 is SEHNR and CDR2 is FQNEAQ (reference sequence). V shed 5 bases, J shed 7 bases, and the junction held 10 bases outside the gene matches. The CDR3 protein is CASSPTLAGVGNEQFF. CDR3 DNA sequence: TGTGCCAGCAGCCCGACACTAGCGGGAGTGGGTAATGAGCAGTTCTTC.

This clone has just a few counts. This chain uses TRBV6-5 with TRBJ1-2; a possible D gene is TRBD1 (6 bases). V dropped 5 bases and J dropped 4 bases, with 17 bases sitting between them. Germline CDR1 reads MNHEY; CDR2 reads SVGAGI. CDR3 length: 15 residues. The CDR3 protein is CASSPSGTKGYGYTF. DNA for the CDR3: TGTGCCAGCAGTCCCTCCGGGACAAAGGGCTATGGCTACACCTTC.

The chain couples TRBV5-5 to TRBJ2-7; no clear D gene. The ends were cut back, 0 bases at V and 2 bases at J, with 6 bases in the middle. The CDR3 is made up of 13 amino acids. Germline CDR1 SGHKS, CDR2 YYEKEE (reference sequence). The DNA for the CDR3 is TGTGCCAGCAGCTTGGGGGCAGCCTACGAGCAGTACTTC. This sequence encodes CASSLGAAYEQYF.

This clone was found a few times. This chain connects TRBV7-2 to TRBJ2-7; a possible D gene is TRBD2 (5 bases). CDR3 length equals 13 residues. V was cut by 1 base and J by 5 bases, with 9 bases left in between. Looked up from germline, CDR1 is SGHTA and CDR2 is FQGNSA. The CDR3 nucleotides are TGTGCCAGCAGCTTAGGACACGGGGACGAGCAGTACTTC. Its translation: CASSLGHGDEQYF.

Only one count was recorded for this clone. The V call is TRBV29-1, the J call TRBJ2-3; D gene unclear. The CDR3 runs 13 residues. With 6 bases removed from V and 0 bases from J, the gap between germline ends came to 10 bases. The germline V gene encodes CDR1 SQVTM and CDR2 ANQGSEA. As DNA, the CDR3 is TGCAGCGTCCACACCAGAAGCACAGATACGCAGTATTTT. This gives the protein CSVHTRSTDTQYF.

The chain carries TRBV7-2 and TRBJ1-1, with D perhaps matching TRBD1 (5 bases). This CDR3 region has 15 residues. V lost 3 bases and J lost 0, with 11 bases in between. The germline CDR1 and CDR2 sequences are SGHTA and FQGNSA. The CDR3 here is CASSLGRILNTEAFF. CDR3 nucleotide sequence: TGTGCCAGCAGCTTGGGGCGGATACTGAACACTGAAGCTTTCTTT. Variable domain in full (rest from reference TRBV7-2 and TRBJ1-1): GAGVSQSPSNKVTEKGKDVELRCDPISGHTALYWYRQSLGQGLEFLIYFQGNSAPDKSGLPSDRFSAERTGGSVSTLTIQRTQQEDSAVYLCASSLGRILNTEAFFGQGTRLTVV.

Only a few counts were recorded for this clone. The rearrangement joins TRBV18 to TRBJ2-2; 7 bases match TRBD2. Unmatched junction bases numbered 14, after V lost 9 bases and J lost 7 bases. CDR1 and CDR2 from the germline V gene are KGHSH and LQKENI. The CDR3 covers 15 residues. CDR3 amino acids: CASSTGTTLYGELFF. CDR3 coding DNA: TGTGCCAGTTCAACCGGGACTACACTATACGGGGAGCTGTTTTTT.

The gene calls are TRBV5-1 and TRBJ2-5, with 7 bases lining up with TRBD2. Near its end, the DNA agrees better with TRBJ2-7, so the J call may be wrong. The CDR3 loop spans 14 amino acids. CDR1 is SGHRS, CDR2 YFSETQ, per germline. The CDR3: CASSSTGTTYEQYF. The CDR3 DNA reads as TGCGCCAGCAGCTCCACCGGGACTACCTACGAGCAGTACTTC.

In the case of this clone: Germline and junction disagree at one end, which may indicate a read error. The chain is built from TRBV5-1 and TRBJ2-7; TRBD2 matches at 7 bases. The CDR3 runs 14 residues. Germline-derived CDR1 and CDR2 are SGHRS and YFSETQ. The CDR3 coding sequence is TGCGCCAGCAGCTTGTCGGGGGACTACTACGGGCAGTACTTC. Translation: CASSLSGDYYGQYF.

The rearrangement links TRBV6-5 to TRBJ1-1; D is uncertain. The CDR3 totals 15 residues. Trimming stripped 0 bases from V and 0 bases from J, with 8 bases between. Germline CDR1 MNHEY, CDR2 SVGAGI. In nucleotides, the CDR3 is TGTGCCAGCAGTTACTCACACAGCATGAACACTGAAGCTTTCTTT. It translates to CASSYSHSMNTEAFF.

V is TRBV7-9 and J is TRBJ1-1; 8 nucleotides align to TRBD1. There are 16 residues in the CDR3. The ends lost 2 bases at V and 6 bases at J; junction bases unmatched: 11. Germline CDR1 is SEHNR and CDR2 is FQNEAQ (reference sequence). The CDR3 DNA follows: TGTGCCAGCAGCTTACTTTGGACAGGGCCGAGAGCTGAAGCTTTCTTT. It codes for CASSLLWTGPRAEAFF.

This chain connects TRBV18 to TRBJ2-3, with 7 bases fitting TRBD2. This CDR3 is 15 amino acids long. J was trimmed by 2 bases and V by 3 bases; bases with no gene match: 5. The germline CDR1 and CDR2 sequences are KGHSH and LQKENI. The CDR3 nucleotides are TGTGCCAGCTCACCCCCCGGGACTAACACAGATACGCAGTATTTT. Amino acid sequence: CASSPPGTNTDTQYF.

V gene TRBV5-1 combines with J gene TRBJ2-2; 8 bases are shared with TRBD2. In germline, CDR1 is SGHRS, CDR2 YFSETQ. V gave up 7 bases and J gave up 1 base; unmatched junction bases: 6. This CDR3 is 15 amino acids long. CDR3 sequence reads: CASQGSGGNTGELFF. CDR3 sequence (DNA): TGCGCCAGCCAAGGGAGCGGGGGGAACACCGGGGAGCTGTTTTTT.

This clone was found a few times. The gene calls are TRBV5-4 and TRBJ2-5; D ambiguous. V shed 5 bases and J shed 0 bases, with 5 bases lying between them. The CDR3 covers 12 residues. Germline V gene data show CDR1 as SGHNT and CDR2 as YYREEE (reference sequence). CDR3 sequence reads: CASSSNQETQYF. CDR3 bases: TGTGCCAGCAGTTCCAACCAAGAGACCCAGTACTTC.

The chain links TRBV5-4 to TRBJ2-3, with TRBD2 matching 8 bases. Germline CDR1 SGHNT, CDR2 YYREEE (reference sequence). CDR3 length equals 18 residues. V trimming: 3 bases; J trimming: 5 bases; junction bases outside the gene matches: 17. The CDR3 DNA reads as TGTGCCAGCAGCTCCCTGAGGGAGCAAGCGGGAGAGGGAGATACGCAGTATTTT. It translates to CASSSLREQAGEGDTQYF.

As regards this clone: The junction departs from germline at one end; a sequencing error may be responsible. This rearrangement joins TRBV7-9 to TRBJ2-7; no reliable D call. The CDR3 length is 13 residues. Germline V gene sequence: CDR1 SEHNR, CDR2 FQNEAQ (reference sequence). The CDR3 sequence is CSSSHRSTYEQYF. In DNA, the CDR3 is TGTTCCAGCAGCCACCGTAGTACCTACGAGCAGTACTTC.

The chain is built from TRBV6-4 and TRBJ2-3, with a weak D call TRBD1 (5 bases). Trimming took 4 bases from V and 1 from J, leaving 9 bases between them. CDR1 MRHNA and CDR2 SNTAGT come from the germline V gene. The CDR3 totals 14 residues. The CDR3 region has the DNA TGTGCCAGCAGTGCAGGGATAGGCACAGATACGCAGTATTTT. This encodes CASSAGIGTDTQYF.